This T cell receptor beta chain was documented in a study of cytomegalovirus exposure and HLA in healthy donors. The PCR had 60 Vbeta and 13 Jbeta primers. Method: immunoSEQ multiplex PCR; TCRdb's copy keeps in-frame clones and lacks some. The sample has 100,000 to 150,000 clones; roughly 84% are singletons. Trimming cost V 5 bases and J 4 bases; bases outside gene matches: 9. CDR1 is LNHDA and CDR2 is SQIVND in the germline V gene (reference sequence). The length of the CDR3 is 16 residues. V is TRBV19 and J is TRBJ2-3; 10 bases are shared with TRBD1. This sequence originates from a boy between 10 and 17 years old in good health and CMV-seronegative. Specimen: PBMCs. CDR3 protein: CASSSRQGAVSDTQYF. CDR3 sequence (DNA): TGTGCCAGTAGTTCAAGACAGGGGGCAGTTTCAGATACGCAGTATTTT.